This entry lists 20 T cell receptor beta chains sequenced from one sample in a study of identifying expanded T cells in peripheral blood. Sequencing was performed with immunoSEQ multiplex PCR; in TCRdb, only in-frame clones are kept and a portion is missing. The sample yields around 84,000 clones, around nine tenths seen once. The sequencing sample was made of blood. The receptors derive from a person between 18 and 75 years old in good health.

The chain carries TRBV4-2 and TRBJ2-2; D is undetermined. The CDR3 is 19 residues long. The V and J ends lost 0 bases and 2 bases respectively, with 19 bases between them. Germline lookup yields CDR1 LGHNA and CDR2 YNFKEQ. CDR3: CASSQDSGSARLNTGELFF. Written as DNA, the CDR3 is TGTGCCAGCAGCCAAGATTCCGGTTCTGCGAGACTCAACACCGGGGAGCTGTTTTTT.

The chain uses TRBV29-1 and TRBJ1-1, with D possibly being TRBD1 (6 bases). Germline V CDR1 and CDR2: SQVTM, ANQGSEA. The CDR3 sequence is 13 residues long. The germline V and J ends were trimmed by 4 bases and 1 base, with 10 bases remaining between them. For the CDR3, the DNA is TGCAGCGTTGGCAGGGGTCCGAACACTGAAGCTTTCTTT. Encoded protein: CSVGRGPNTEAFF. Supplemented by reference TRBV29-1 and TRBJ1-1, the full variable domain reads SAVISQKPSRDICQRGTSLTIQCQVDSQVTMMFWYRQQPGQSLTLIATANQGSEATYESGFVIDKFPISRPNLTFSTLTVSNMSPEDSSIYLCSVGRGPNTEAFFGQGTRLTVV.

The rearrangement links TRBV5-4 to TRBJ2-7, with D possibly being TRBD2 (6 bases). Germline V gene lookup returns CDR1 SGHNT and CDR2 YYREEE (reference sequence). This CDR3 has 15 amino acids. The V and J ends lost 1 base and 3 bases respectively, with 14 bases between them. The DNA for the CDR3 is TGTGCCAGCAGCTTGTTCGGGGGTTCGGTCTACGAGCAGTACTTC. It specifies CASSLFGGSVYEQYF.

V usage is TRBV19 and J usage is TRBJ1-2; 7 bases align to TRBD1. The trim removed 5 bases at V and 1 base at J, leaving 7 bases unmatched. Per the germline V gene, CDR1 is LNHDA and CDR2 is SQIVND (reference sequence). CDR3 length: 15 amino acids. The CDR3 sequence is CASSFTGVDNYGYTF. CDR3 sequence (DNA): TGTGCCAGTAGTTTCACAGGGGTGGATAACTATGGCTACACCTTC.

The V and J genes are TRBV7-3 and TRBJ2-5, with TRBD2 matching over 9 bases. V trimming: 5 bases; J trimming: 3 bases; junction bases outside the gene matches: 19. The CDR3 runs to 19 residues. The germline V gene encodes CDR1 SGHTA and CDR2 FQGTGA. As DNA, the CDR3 is TGTGCCAGCAGCCCTCACCCGATCCTGGGACTAGCAGGGGAAGAGACCCAGTACTTC. The encoded protein is CASSPHPILGLAGEETQYF.

The chain uses TRBV27 and TRBJ1-2, with 7 nucleotides matching TRBD1. Trimming took 0 bases from V and 0 from J; bases not matched to a gene: 4. This CDR3 has 16 residues. In germline, CDR1 is MNHEY, CDR2 SMNVEV (reference sequence). CDR3 sequence reads: CASSLSEGATNYGYTF. Here the CDR3 DNA reads TGTGCCAGCAGTTTATCGGAGGGGGCGACTAACTATGGCTACACCTTC.

The chain links TRBV28 to TRBJ1-5; D gene ambiguous. CDR3 size: 16 residues. Looked up from germline, CDR1 is MDHEN and CDR2 is SYDVKM. The ends were cut back, 5 bases at V and 3 bases at J, with 17 bases in the middle. CDR3 in amino acids: CASSPIFFGHNQPQHF. In DNA form, the CDR3 reads TGTGCCAGCAGTCCCATATTTTTCGGGCACAATCAGCCCCAGCATTTT.

This chain connects TRBV7-6 to TRBJ2-3, with 14 bases fitting TRBD2. CDR3 length: 16 residues. J was trimmed by 6 bases and V by 5 bases; bases with no gene match: 7. CDR1 and CDR2 (germline): SGHVS, FNYEAQ. The CDR3 nucleotides are TGTGCCAGCAGCAGGACTAGCGGGGGGTTGGTGGATACGCAGTATTTT. This gives the protein CASSRTSGGLVDTQYF.

The chain employs TRBV19 and TRBJ2-6; 7 bases agree with TRBD2. Per germline, CDR1 LNHDA and CDR2 SQIVND (reference sequence). V was clipped by 6 bases and J by 1 base; unmatched bases: 0. This CDR3 has 14 amino acids. Written as DNA, the CDR3 is TGTGCCAGTAGGGGAGGGTCTGGGGCCAACGTCCTGACTTTC. It encodes CASRGGSGANVLTF.

This chain uses TRBV19 with TRBJ1-6; TRBD1 matches at 7 bases. CDR1 and CDR2 (germline): LNHDA, SQIVND (reference sequence). This CDR3 has 14 amino acids. Losses at the gene ends were 7 bases for V and 6 bases for J; bases not matched to a gene: 6. CDR3 nucleotide sequence: TGTGCCAGTACAGGAGACAGGGTTAATTCACCCCTCCACTTT. Amino acid sequence: CASTGDRVNSPLHF.

The rearrangement uses TRBV9 and TRBJ2-3; 13 nucleotides align to TRBD2. V trimming: 7 bases; J trimming: 9 bases; junction bases outside the gene matches: 23. Germline V gene sequence: CDR1 SGDLS, CDR2 YYNGEE. The CDR3 runs to 19 residues. Here the CDR3 reads CASGDPGTSGTLPRRTQYF. DNA of the CDR3: TGTGCCAGCGGGGACCCCGGGACTAGCGGGACGCTCCCACGTCGGACGCAGTATTTT.

The CDR3 protein is CASSQMGLSSYNEQFF. The CDR3 region has the DNA TGTGCCAGCAGCCAAATGGGACTTAGCTCCTACAATGAGCAGTTCTTC. This sequence joins TRBV13 and TRBJ2-1; perhaps TRBD2 as D (6 bases). Germline V CDR1 and CDR2: PRHDT, FYEKMQ (reference sequence). The V and J ends lost 5 bases and 0 bases respectively, with 14 bases between them. CDR3 length equals 16 residues.

The rearrangement uses TRBV7-9 and TRBJ2-7; 8 bases agree with TRBD1. The trim removed 4 bases at V and 2 bases at J, leaving 4 bases unmatched. CDR3 length: 14 amino acids. The germline V gene encodes CDR1 SEHNR and CDR2 FQNEAQ (reference sequence). CDR3 sequence: CASSSTGEPYEQYF. DNA for the CDR3: TGTGCCAGCAGCTCGACAGGGGAGCCCTACGAGCAGTACTTC.

The gene calls are TRBV19 and TRBJ1-5; no clear D. CDR1 and CDR2 from the germline V gene are LNHDA and SQIVND (reference sequence). With 2 bases removed from V and 6 bases from J, the gap between germline ends came to 5 bases. The CDR3 consists of 12 residues. The CDR3 here is CASSITGQPQHF. The CDR3 DNA follows: TGTGCCAGTAGTATAACGGGTCAGCCCCAGCATTTT.

Here the CDR3 reads CSVEDLALAERAFF. In DNA, the CDR3 is TGCAGCGTTGAAGATCTCGCGTTGGCGGAGAGAGCTTTCTTT. This chain joins TRBV29-1 and TRBJ1-1; D is uncertain. The CDR3 contains 14 residues. Deletions cut 0 bases from V and 10 bases from J, with 18 bases between. In germline, CDR1 is SQVTM, CDR2 ANQGSEA.

This chain connects TRBV29-1 to TRBJ2-1; 12 positions match TRBD1. This CDR3 spans 16 amino acids. V was clipped by 1 base and J by 10 bases; unmatched bases: 11. CDR1 and CDR2 from the germline V gene are SQVTM and ANQGSEA. The CDR3 DNA reads TGCAGCGTTGAAGGGAGGGGACAGGGGGCTCAAGGCGAGCAGTTCTTC. Its translation is CSVEGRGQGAQGEQFF.

The chain uses TRBV6-6 and TRBJ1-5; 8 nucleotides line up with TRBD1. Unmatched junction bases numbered 8, after V lost 10 bases and J lost 6 bases. CDR1 is MNHNY and CDR2 is SVGAGI in the germline V gene (reference sequence). The CDR3 runs 13 residues. CDR3 coding DNA: TGTGCCATCATGGACAGGGAGGGTCAGCCCCAGCATTTT. Amino acids: CAIMDREGQPQHF.

This chain links TRBV18 with TRBJ2-7, with 8 bases fitting TRBD2. Germline loops: CDR1 KGHSH, CDR2 LQKENI. The CDR3 consists of 14 residues. V lost 3 bases and J lost 3; bases outside the gene matches: 4. The CDR3 protein is CASSPGTRIYEQYF. The CDR3 DNA is TGTGCCAGCTCACCGGGGACTAGGATCTACGAGCAGTACTTC.

CDR3 nucleotides: TGTGCCAGCAGCACCCAGGGTATCGGCAATCAGCCCCAGCATTTT. This encodes CASSTQGIGNQPQHF. The gene calls are TRBV7-2 and TRBJ1-5; the D gene is possibly TRBD1 (5 bases). The CDR3 is made up of 15 amino acids. V lost 5 bases and J lost 2, with 13 bases in between. The germline V gene encodes CDR1 SGHTA and CDR2 FQGNSA.

The chain couples TRBV7-8 to TRBJ2-3; the D is unclear. The CDR3 is 13 residues long. V was cut by 7 bases and J by 8 bases, with 16 bases left in between. The V gene's germline CDR1 is SGHVS and CDR2 FQNEAQ. The CDR3 spells CASIPSGGRTQYF. The DNA for the CDR3 is TGTGCCAGCATCCCCTCAGGCGGACGTACGCAGTATTTT.